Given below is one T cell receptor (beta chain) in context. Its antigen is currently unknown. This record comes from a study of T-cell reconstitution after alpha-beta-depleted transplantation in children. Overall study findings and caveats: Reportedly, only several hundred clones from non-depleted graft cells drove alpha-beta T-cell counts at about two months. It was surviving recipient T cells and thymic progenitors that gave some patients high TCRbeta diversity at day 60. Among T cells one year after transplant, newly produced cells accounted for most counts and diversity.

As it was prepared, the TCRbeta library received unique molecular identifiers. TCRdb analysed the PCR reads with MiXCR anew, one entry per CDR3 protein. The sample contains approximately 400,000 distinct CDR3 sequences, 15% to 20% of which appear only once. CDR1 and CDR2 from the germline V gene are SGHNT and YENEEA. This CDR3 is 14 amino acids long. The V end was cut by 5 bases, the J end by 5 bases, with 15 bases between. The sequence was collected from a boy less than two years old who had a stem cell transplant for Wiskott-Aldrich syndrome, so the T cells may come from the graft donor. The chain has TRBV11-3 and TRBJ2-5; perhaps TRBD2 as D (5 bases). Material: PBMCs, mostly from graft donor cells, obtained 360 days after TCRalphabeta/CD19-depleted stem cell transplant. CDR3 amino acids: CASSPPGEPETQYF. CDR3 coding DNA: TGTGCCAGCAGCCCCCCCGGGGAACCGGAGACCCAGTACTTC.